These 6 T cell receptor beta chains were all obtained from the same sample, sequenced in a study of T cells in Graves' hyperthyroidism and ophthalmopathy. RNA transcripts yielded amplified TCR beta CDR3 regions. First-round RT-PCR targeting the TCR CDR3 was performed with the HTBI primer set. Each CDR3 protein is one row after TCRdb ran MiXCR on the multiplex PCR reads. The table includes fewer than 350,000 distinct CDR3 sequences, around 18% detected once. The material sequenced was blood. The receptor set was obtained from a woman in her 40s with Graves' ophthalmopathy.

This clonotype occurred a few times. A much larger clone lies one base from this, so it may be a read error. The V and J genes are TRBV27 and TRBJ2-2; no reliable D call. V was pared by 3 bases and J by 3 bases, with 14 bases between. Germline V gene data show CDR1 as MNHEY and CDR2 as SMNVEV (reference sequence). The CDR3 totals 16 residues. The CDR3 DNA follows: TGTGCCAGCAGTTTCGGTGGGATCCCGTACACCGGGGAGCTGTTTTTT. It yields the protein CASSFGGIPYTGELFF.

This clonotype was counted at least ten times. This chain links TRBV19 with TRBJ2-2; 8 bases match TRBD2. V gave up 3 bases and J gave up 4 bases; unmatched junction bases: 4. CDR3 length equals 15 residues. Looked up from germline, CDR1 is LNHDA and CDR2 is SQIVND (reference sequence). CDR3 coding DNA: TGTGCCAGTAGTATCGTCGGGGGGGGCACCGGGGAGCTGTTTTTT. Its translation: CASSIVGGGTGELFF.

This clonotype appeared a single time. The V and J genes are TRBV6-2 or TRBV6-3 and TRBJ2-5; TRBD1 matches 9 bases. CDR3 length: 15 amino acids. After removal of 6 bases from V and 7 bases from J, the junction contained 12 bases not matched to a gene. Per the germline V gene, CDR1 is MNHEY and CDR2 is SVGEGT. The chain's CDR3 is CASSRTGAPRWTQYF. The CDR3 DNA reads as TGTGCCAGCAGCCGGACAGGGGCCCCCCGGTGGACCCAGTACTTC.

The sample holds a few counts of this clonotype. The chain links TRBV11-2 to TRBJ2-2; possibly TRBD1 or TRBD2 for D (5 bases each). CDR1 is SGHAT, CDR2 FQNNGV, per germline. V was cut by 5 bases and J by 7 bases, with 23 bases left in between. This CDR3 is 17 amino acids long. This CDR3 reads CASSPLPPGPGSGELFF. CDR3 DNA sequence: TGTGCCAGCAGCCCACTCCCCCCGGGACCGGGGAGCGGGGAGCTGTTTTTT.

This clonotype was seen many times. The CDR3 nucleotides read TGTGCCAGCAGTGACCCAGTCGACACTGAAGCTTTCTTT. Translating gives CASSDPVDTEAFF. The rearrangement joins TRBV2 to TRBJ1-1; D gene uncertain. CDR3 length equals 13 residues. Germline assignment: CDR1 SNHLY and CDR2 FYNNEI. V shed 3 bases and J shed 3 bases, with 8 bases lying between them.

This clonotype was found many times. J is TRBJ1-3 and V is TRBV27; maybe TRBD1 (6 bases). Trimming left V 3 bases short and J 0 bases short, with 9 bases between. Germline CDR1 and CDR2: MNHEY and SMNVEV (reference sequence). The CDR3 has 15 residues. For the CDR3, the DNA is TGTGCCAGCAGTTTGACAGGTCCCTCTGGAAACACCATATATTTT. This codes for CASSLTGPSGNTIYF.